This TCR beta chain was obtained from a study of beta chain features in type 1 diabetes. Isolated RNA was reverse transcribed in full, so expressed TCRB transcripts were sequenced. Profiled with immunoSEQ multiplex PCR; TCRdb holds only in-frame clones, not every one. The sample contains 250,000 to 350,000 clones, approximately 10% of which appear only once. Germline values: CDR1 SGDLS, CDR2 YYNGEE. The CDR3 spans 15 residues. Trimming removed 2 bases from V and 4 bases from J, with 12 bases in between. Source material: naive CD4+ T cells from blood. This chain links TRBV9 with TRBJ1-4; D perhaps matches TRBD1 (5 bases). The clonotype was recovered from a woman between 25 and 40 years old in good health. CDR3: CASSVTEGFNEKLFF. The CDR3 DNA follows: TGTGCCAGCAGCGTGACGGAGGGGTTTAATGAAAAACTGTTTTTT.